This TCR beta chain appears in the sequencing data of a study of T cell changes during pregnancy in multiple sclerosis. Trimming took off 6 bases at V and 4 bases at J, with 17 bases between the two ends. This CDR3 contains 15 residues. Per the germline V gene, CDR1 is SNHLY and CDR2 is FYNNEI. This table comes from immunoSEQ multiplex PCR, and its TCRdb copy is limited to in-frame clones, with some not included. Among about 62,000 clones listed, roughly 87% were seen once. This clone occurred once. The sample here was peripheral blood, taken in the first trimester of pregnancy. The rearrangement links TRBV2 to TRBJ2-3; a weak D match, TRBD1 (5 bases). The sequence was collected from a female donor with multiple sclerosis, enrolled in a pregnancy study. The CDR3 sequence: CASSLQGQYSDTQYF. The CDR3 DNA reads TGTGCCAGCAGCCTCCAGGGCCAATATTCAGATACGCAGTATTTT. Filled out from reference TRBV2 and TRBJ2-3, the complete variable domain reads EPEVTQTPSHQVTQMGQEVILRCVPISNHLYFYWYRQILGQKVEFLVSFYNNEISEKSEIFDDQFSVERPDGSNFTLKIRSTKLEDSAMYFCASSLQGQYSDTQYFGPGTRLTVL.